These 26 T cell receptor beta chains came from one sample sequenced in a study of shared clonotypes between healthy human individuals. Profiling relied on immunoSEQ multiplex PCR, and the TCRdb table lists in-frame clones only, not all of them. Here the sample spans over a million clones, around 97% being singletons. Sequenced sample: naive CD4+ T cells sorted from blood. Subset: CD45RA+ positively selected. These receptors came from a man aged 25 to 40 in good health.

V and J are TRBV11-2 and TRBJ2-7; 8 bases are shared with TRBD2. Trimming took 6 bases from V and 2 from J; bases not matched to a gene: 12. Germline assignment: CDR1 SGHAT and CDR2 FQNNGV. This CDR3 has 16 amino acids. For the CDR3, the DNA is TGTGCCAGCAGGGTCCCGACCGGGACTAGAACCTACGAGCAGTACTTC. This translates into CASRVPTGTRTYEQYF. Combining the CDR3 with reference TRBV11-2 and TRBJ2-7 gives the whole variable domain EAGVAQSPRYKIIEKRQSVAFWCNPISGHATLYWYQQILGQGPKLLIQFQNNGVVDDSQLPKDRFSAERLKGVDSTLKIQPAKLEDSAVYLCASRVPTGTRTYEQYFGPGTRLTVT.

V usage is TRBV28 and J usage is TRBJ1-2; D may be TRBD1 (6 bases). The V end lost 4 bases, the J end lost 4 bases, and 19 bases lay between the germline ends. CDR3 length: 16 residues. CDR1 is MDHEN, CDR2 SYDVKM, per germline. CDR3 loop: CASSSWTAPGGYGYTF. Here the CDR3 DNA reads TGTGCCAGCAGTTCGTGGACAGCCCCTGGGGGCTATGGCTACACCTTC.

The genes are TRBV28 and TRBJ1-1; perhaps TRBD1 as D (5 bases). V lost 2 bases to trimming and J lost 0 bases, with 19 bases between them. In germline, CDR1 is MDHEN, CDR2 SYDVKM. CDR3 length: 18 residues. DNA of the CDR3: TGTGCCAGCAGTTTAATCCAAGGAGGGGTCATTATGAACACTGAAGCTTTCTTT. Its translation: CASSLIQGGVIMNTEAFF. Supplemented by reference TRBV28 and TRBJ1-1, the full variable domain reads DVKVTQSSRYLVKRTGEKVFLECVQDMDHENMFWYRQDPGLGLRLIYFSYDVKMKEKGDIPEGYSVSREKKERFSLILESASTNQTSMYLCASSLIQGGVIMNTEAFFGQGTRLTVV.

This chain links TRBV11-2 with TRBJ2-1, with a weak D call TRBD2 (6 bases). The CDR3 has 17 amino acids. Per germline, CDR1 SGHAT and CDR2 FQNNGV. Trimming took off 3 bases at V and 5 bases at J, with 20 bases between the two ends. This CDR3 reads CASSFGRRWRDDNEQFF. The CDR3 DNA reads TGTGCCAGCAGCTTTGGGAGGAGGTGGCGGGACGACAATGAGCAGTTCTTC. Variable domain in full (rest from reference TRBV11-2 and TRBJ2-1): EAGVAQSPRYKIIEKRQSVAFWCNPISGHATLYWYQQILGQGPKLLIQFQNNGVVDDSQLPKDRFSAERLKGVDSTLKIQPAKLEDSAVYLCASSFGRRWRDDNEQFFGPGTRLTVL.

This clone was seen just once. The CDR3 protein is CASKDEGAGRTDTQYF. As DNA, the CDR3 is TGTGCCAGCAAAGATGAAGGAGCGGGACGCACAGATACGCAGTATTTT. This chain uses TRBV28 with TRBJ2-3, with 7 bases that match TRBD2. Germline values: CDR1 MDHEN, CDR2 SYDVKM. V lost 7 bases, J lost 1 base, and 11 bases stayed unmatched. The length of the CDR3 is 16 residues.

The chain recombines TRBV2 with TRBJ1-3; 7 nucleotides line up with TRBD1. This CDR3 spans 13 amino acids. Per the germline V gene, CDR1 is SNHLY and CDR2 is FYNNEI. Germline trimming cut 8 bases from V and 4 bases from J; bases unmatched to any gene: 5. CDR3 nucleotides: TGTGCCAGCCTCCGGGACAGAGGAAACACCATATATTTT. Encoded protein: CASLRDRGNTIYF.

The gene calls are TRBV5-5 and TRBJ1-2; no reliable D call. The germline gives CDR1 SGHKS, CDR2 YYEKEE (reference sequence). V gave up 1 base and J gave up 8 bases, with 12 bases separating them. CDR3 length equals 13 residues. This chain's CDR3 is CASSLPSLPGYTF. CDR3 nucleotides: TGTGCCAGCAGCTTGCCGTCCCTACCAGGCTACACCTTC.

The chain recombines TRBV7-8 with TRBJ2-7; 7 bases agree with TRBD2. The V gene's germline CDR1 is SGHVS and CDR2 FQNEAQ. The CDR3 is 16 residues long. V lost 4 bases and J lost 2; bases outside the gene matches: 11. CDR3 in amino acids: CASSSVRGVGTYEQYF. For the CDR3, the DNA is TGTGCCAGCAGCTCAGTCCGGGGGGTGGGGACCTACGAGCAGTACTTC.

This clone has a single count. The J gene is TRBJ2-5, the V gene TRBV9; D is tentatively TRBD1 or TRBD2 (5 bases each). The CDR3 spans 14 residues. Germline V lookup: CDR1 SGDLS, CDR2 YYNGEE. Trimming took 0 bases from V and 5 from J, leaving 11 bases between them. In DNA form, the CDR3 reads TGTGCCAGCAGCGTAGATCCGGGGACGGAGACCCAGTACTTC. Translation: CASSVDPGTETQYF.

Worth noting for this clone: The sample has other DNA sequences that encode this CDR3 too. The chain uses TRBV7-9 and TRBJ2-5, with TRBD2 matching over 11 bases. Germline V lookup: CDR1 SEHNR, CDR2 FQNEAQ (reference sequence). V was clipped by 1 base and J by 2 bases; unmatched bases: 3. CDR3 length: 16 amino acids. The CDR3 sequence is CASSLGTSGGQETQYF. The DNA of the CDR3 is TGTGCCAGCAGCTTAGGTACTAGCGGGGGACAAGAGACCCAGTACTTC.

Notes on this clone: The same CDR3 is also encoded by other DNA sequences in this sample. The gene calls are TRBV7-9 and TRBJ1-1; the D gene is possibly TRBD1 (6 bases). With 5 bases removed from V and 2 bases from J, the gap between germline ends came to 9 bases. The CDR3 extends over 13 amino acids. Germline lookup yields CDR1 SEHNR and CDR2 FQNEAQ (reference sequence). CDR3 in amino acids: CASSGQINTEAFF. The CDR3 DNA reads as TGTGCCAGCAGCGGACAGATTAACACTGAAGCTTTCTTT.

This chain connects TRBV28 to TRBJ2-7; TRBD2 matches 13 bases. The germline V gene encodes CDR1 MDHEN and CDR2 SYDVKM. The CDR3 length is 17 residues. Unmatched junction bases numbered 16, after V lost 8 bases and J lost 6 bases. The CDR3 region is CASGSPQGLAGAGEQYF. The CDR3 DNA sequence: TGTGCCAGCGGATCCCCCCAAGGACTAGCGGGAGCTGGCGAGCAGTACTTC.

The rearrangement links TRBV25-1 to TRBJ2-6; 7 nucleotides align to TRBD1. V lost 3 bases to trimming and J lost 0 bases; unmatched junction nucleotides: 8. The CDR3 is made up of 18 amino acids. Germline CDR1 MGHDK, CDR2 SYGVNS. CDR3 DNA sequence: TGTGCCAGCAGTGACCACAGGGGTAAGCTCTCTGGGGCCAACGTCCTGACTTTC. It is translated as CASSDHRGKLSGANVLTF.

The rearrangement uses TRBV4-1 and TRBJ2-5; D gene ambiguous. The CDR3 extends over 13 amino acids. The germline V and J ends were trimmed by 1 base and 5 bases, with 8 bases remaining between them. Germline V lookup: CDR1 MGHRA, CDR2 YSYEKL. The CDR3 is CASSQAIQETQYF. In DNA form, the CDR3 reads TGCGCCAGCAGCCAAGCCATCCAGGAGACCCAGTACTTC.

The chain joins TRBV5-1 to TRBJ2-3, with 7 bases matching TRBD2. CDR1 and CDR2 (germline): SGHRS, YFSETQ. The CDR3 totals 14 residues. V was clipped by 3 bases and J by 3 bases; unmatched bases: 4. This chain's CDR3 is CASSSGGPTDTQYF. CDR3 sequence (DNA): TGCGCCAGCAGCTCGGGGGGACCGACAGATACGCAGTATTTT. Filled out from reference TRBV5-1 and TRBJ2-3, the complete variable domain reads KAGVTQTPRYLIKTRGQQVTLSCSPISGHRSVSWYQQTPGQGLQFLFEYFSETQRNKGNFPGRFSGRQFSNSRSEMNVSTLELGDSALYLCASSSGGPTDTQYFGPGTRLTVL.

The chain employs TRBV4-1 and TRBJ1-2; D remains unclear. CDR1 is MGHRA and CDR2 is YSYEKL in the germline V gene. Deletions cut 7 bases from V and 4 bases from J, with 13 bases between. The CDR3 extends over 13 amino acids. In DNA form, the CDR3 reads TGCGCCAGCAAGAACCGAAAGACCTATGGCTACACCTTC. Translation gives CASKNRKTYGYTF.

The rearrangement joins TRBV5-1 to TRBJ1-1, with a weak D call TRBD1 (6 bases). The germline V gene encodes CDR1 SGHRS and CDR2 YFSETQ. The CDR3 sequence is 15 residues long. V shed 4 bases and J shed 2 bases, with 15 bases lying between them. For the CDR3, the DNA is TGCGCCAGCAGCCCCGCCGGGACAACCAACACTGAAGCTTTCTTT. Residues: CASSPAGTTNTEAFF.

Details on this clone: This sample includes further DNA sequences coding for the same CDR3. The V and J genes are TRBV6-5 and TRBJ2-1; D call uncertain. CDR1 and CDR2 from the germline V gene are MNHEY and SVGAGI. V gave up 0 bases and J gave up 9 bases, with 9 bases separating them. The CDR3 has 13 amino acids. The CDR3 DNA follows: TGTGCCAGCAGTTACTCGACCGGTGGTGAGCAGTTCTTC. Translating gives CASSYSTGGEQFF.

The chain combines TRBV18 with TRBJ1-5, with TRBD1 as a possible D gene (5 bases). V gave up 0 bases and J gave up 0 bases, with 15 bases separating them. The germline CDR1 and CDR2 sequences are KGHSH and LQKENI. The CDR3 contains 18 residues. CDR3 amino acids: CASSPPSPTAYSNQPQHF. The CDR3 DNA follows: TGTGCCAGCTCACCACCGAGCCCGACAGCTTATAGCAATCAGCCCCAGCATTTT.

The chain joins TRBV18 to TRBJ2-1; 7 bases align to TRBD2. The J segment lost 5 bases and the V segment lost 3 bases, leaving 1 base of the junction unmatched. This CDR3 spans 13 amino acids. Germline assignment: CDR1 KGHSH and CDR2 LQKENI. CDR3 region: CASSPGLDNEQFF. Here the CDR3 DNA reads TGTGCCAGCTCACCCGGACTAGACAATGAGCAGTTCTTC.

The rearrangement links TRBV10-1 to TRBJ2-7, with a tentative D call TRBD1 (8 bases). The V gene's germline CDR1 is WNHNN and CDR2 SYGVQD (reference sequence). The CDR3 consists of 15 residues. V shed 6 bases and J shed 1 base, with 16 bases lying between them. The CDR3 here is CASRGGDRPSYEQYF. CDR3 nucleotide sequence: TGCGCCAGCAGAGGGGGGGACAGGCCTTCCTACGAGCAGTACTTC.

The rearrangement joins TRBV30 to TRBJ1-3, with D uncertain. This CDR3 comprises 13 residues. Per germline, CDR1 GTSNPN and CDR2 SVGIG (reference sequence). Between the trimmed V and J ends, which lost 6 bases and 3 bases, there was a span of 12 bases. Here the CDR3 DNA reads TGTGCCTGCCAGCCCCTTAATGGAAACACCATATATTTT. Protein: CACQPLNGNTIYF.

This clone has just one count. The chain has TRBV18 and TRBJ1-5; D might be TRBD1 (5 bases). Trimming removed 4 bases from V and 1 base from J, with 11 bases in between. CDR1 and CDR2 (germline): KGHSH, LQKENI. This CDR3 spans 15 amino acids. The CDR3 DNA reads as TGTGCCAGCTCACAACTGGGGGGGAGCAATCAGCCCCAGCATTTT. Protein: CASSQLGGSNQPQHF.

The chain uses TRBV9 and TRBJ2-5; D perhaps matches TRBD1 (5 bases). V was cut by 0 bases and J by 5 bases, with 14 bases left in between. This CDR3 contains 15 residues. CDR1 and CDR2 from the germline V gene are SGDLS and YYNGEE. The CDR3 region is CASSVEPMGRETQYF. The CDR3 nucleotides are TGTGCCAGCAGCGTAGAACCGATGGGGCGGGAGACCCAGTACTTC.

V and J are TRBV29-1 and TRBJ1-3; no firm D call. Per the germline V gene, CDR1 is SQVTM and CDR2 is ANQGSEA. The CDR3 has 12 residues. V lost 5 bases and J lost 2, with 7 bases in between. DNA of the CDR3: TGCAGCGTTTCAGACACTGGAAACACCATATATTTT. Translation: CSVSDTGNTIYF.

This clone was counted once. The V and J genes are TRBV9 and TRBJ2-5; D possibly uses TRBD1 or TRBD2 (7 bases each). Germline CDR1 is SGDLS and CDR2 is YYNGEE. Trimming cost V 3 bases and J 4 bases, with 13 bases left between them. This CDR3 is built from 14 residues. CDR3 DNA: TGTGCCAGCAGCGAGCAGGGGGGGGCAGAGACCCAGTACTTC. Translation gives CASSEQGGAETQYF. Looking up the rest from reference TRBV9 and TRBJ2-5 gives the full variable domain: DSGVTQTPKHLITATGQRVTLRCSPRSGDLSVYWYQQSLDQGLQFLIQYYNGEERAKGNILERFSAQQFPDLHSELNLSSLELGDSALYFCASSEQGGAETQYFGPGTRLLVL.